This passage covers 23 T cell receptor beta chains from one sample sequenced in a study of beta chain features in type 1 diabetes. The entirety of the isolated RNA underwent reverse transcription, so expressed TCRB transcripts were sequenced. Method: immunoSEQ multiplex PCR; TCRdb's copy keeps in-frame clones and lacks some. The sample lists roughly 450,000 clones; approximately 15% were seen once. Sequencing was carried out using naive CD4+ T cells from blood. The receptors were gathered from a man in his thirties or forties in good health.

V and J are TRBV25-1 and TRBJ1-5; no clear D. Looked up from germline, CDR1 is MGHDK and CDR2 is SYGVNS. The CDR3 is made up of 17 amino acids. V was cut by 1 base and J by 3 bases, with 16 bases left in between. In DNA, the CDR3 is TGTGCCAGCAGTGAATGGGTAGCTGAGAGGGACAATCAGCCCCAGCATTTT. Its protein product is CASSEWVAERDNQPQHF.

This clone has more than one count but fewer than ten. The chain carries TRBV10-2 and TRBJ2-1, with D possibly being TRBD1 (5 bases). This CDR3 has 14 residues. Germline V gives CDR1 WSHSY, CDR2 SAAADI. V dropped 4 bases and J dropped 8 bases, with 15 bases sitting between them. The CDR3 DNA is TGCGCCAGCAGTGTACGCCAGGGCAGGCATGAGCAGTTCTTC. Amino acid sequence: CASSVRQGRHEQFF.

CDR3: CASSSSLGQYF. The CDR3, as DNA: TGTGCCAGCAGTTCTAGCCTTGGGCAGTATTTT. The gene calls are TRBV11-2 and TRBJ2-3; possible D gene TRBD2, 5 bases. The V end was cut by 6 bases, the J end by 11 bases, with 12 bases between. This CDR3 contains 11 residues. Germline-derived CDR1 and CDR2 are SGHAT and FQNNGV.

V is TRBV9 and J is TRBJ1-6; D unresolved. Trimming left V 0 bases short and J 0 bases short, with 7 bases between. The CDR3 extends over 16 amino acids. Germline values: CDR1 SGDLS, CDR2 YYNGEE. The CDR3 region is CASSVGVSSYNSPLHF. The CDR3 DNA sequence: TGTGCCAGCAGCGTAGGTGTGAGCTCCTATAATTCACCCCTCCACTTT.

There are many counts of this clone. The chain links TRBV29-1 to TRBJ1-5; 9 positions agree with TRBD1. The CDR3 spans 13 residues. Germline V gene lookup returns CDR1 SQVTM and CDR2 ANQGSEA. V shed 7 bases, J shed 2 bases, and the junction held 3 bases outside the gene matches. CDR3 DNA sequence: TGCAGCGCAGGGGACAGGGGCAATCAGCCCCAGCATTTT. Translation: CSAGDRGNQPQHF.

This rearrangement joins TRBV27 to TRBJ1-4; D is undetermined. The CDR3 totals 17 residues. CDR1 and CDR2 (germline): MNHEY, SMNVEV (reference sequence). V dropped 4 bases and J dropped 6 bases, with 21 bases sitting between them. The CDR3 nucleotides are TGTGCCAGCAGTTCCGGCCGGTCATGGCGGGCTGATGAAAAACTGTTTTTT. This translates into CASSSGRSWRADEKLFF.

Only one count was recorded for this clone. The chain uses TRBV29-1 and TRBJ2-1; tentatively, D is TRBD2 (5 bases). CDR3 length: 13 amino acids. Trimming cost V 7 bases and J 13 bases, with 23 bases left between them. Germline V gene lookup returns CDR1 SQVTM and CDR2 ANQGSEA. Written as DNA, the CDR3 is TGCAGCGCGGAGAGGAGTCTAGCAGTGGGTCAGTTCTTC. Protein sequence: CSAERSLAVGQFF.

This clone came up a few times. The chain is built from TRBV15 and TRBJ1-5; 7 bases map to TRBD1. The trim removed 0 bases at V and 0 bases at J, leaving 11 bases unmatched. Germline CDR1 LNHNV, CDR2 YYDKDF (reference sequence). There are 19 residues in the CDR3. The CDR3 here is CATSRDPLTGKYSNQPQHF. The CDR3 DNA is TGTGCCACCAGCAGAGATCCCCTGACAGGGAAGTATAGCAATCAGCCCCAGCATTTT.

This chain joins TRBV7-2 and TRBJ1-6, with 12 positions matching TRBD1. Germline CDR1 SGHTA, CDR2 FQGNSA. This CDR3 has 17 residues. The junction had 11 bases not matched to a gene; V was cut back by 4 bases and J by 10 bases. The CDR3 nucleotides are TGTGCCAGCAGCTCGGGACAGGGGGCACCTAAGGGGTCACCCCTCCACTTT. It translates to CASSSGQGAPKGSPLHF.

The rearrangement links TRBV7-8 to TRBJ1-2; D remains unclear. CDR3 size: 12 residues. Deletions cut 5 bases from V and 8 bases from J, with 12 bases between. Germline-derived CDR1 and CDR2 are SGHVS and FQNEAQ. The CDR3 loop reads CASSPVEAGYTF. The CDR3 coding sequence is TGTGCCAGCAGCCCCGTCGAGGCGGGCTACACCTTC.

This clone was picked up many times. The chain uses TRBV29-1 and TRBJ2-5; no firm D call. The CDR3 length is 13 residues. CDR1 SQVTM and CDR2 ANQGSEA come from the germline V gene. V dropped 4 bases and J dropped 5 bases, with 14 bases sitting between them. CDR3 DNA: TGCAGCGTTGCCGCGGACGGTACGGAGACCCAGTACTTC. This codes for CSVAADGTETQYF.

This chain connects TRBV7-9 to TRBJ2-5; D unresolved. V gave up 1 base and J gave up 4 bases, with 13 bases separating them. The germline V gene encodes CDR1 SEHNR and CDR2 FQNEAQ (reference sequence). This CDR3 contains 15 residues. The CDR3 nucleotides read TGTGCCAGCAGCTTAGTACGTACAGTCGGAGAGACCCAGTACTTC. Residues: CASSLVRTVGETQYF.

The rearrangement links TRBV29-1 to TRBJ1-1; 7 bases agree with TRBD1. Germline CDR1 reads SQVTM; CDR2 reads ANQGSEA. The J segment lost 1 base and the V segment lost 5 bases, leaving 16 bases of the junction unmatched. The CDR3 has 17 amino acids. CDR3 DNA: TGCAGCGTTCCGAGAGCGAGGGCGACAGGGAGGAACACTGAAGCTTTCTTT. Protein sequence: CSVPRARATGRNTEAFF.

This clone has just a few counts. The chain uses TRBV10-3 and TRBJ2-7; 10 bases are shared with TRBD1. The CDR3 has 15 residues. Trimming took 6 bases from V and 0 from J; bases not matched to a gene: 5. Germline loops: CDR1 ENHRY, CDR2 SYGVKD. The CDR3 bases are TGTGCCATCAGCGGTGGACAGGGGGGCTCCTACGAGCAGTACGTC. Amino acids: CAISGGQGGSYEQYV.

V is TRBV9 and J is TRBJ2-2; D gene ambiguous. The CDR3 consists of 14 residues. Germline CDR1 is SGDLS and CDR2 is YYNGEE. V was trimmed by 2 bases and J by 2 bases, leaving 7 bases between them. The CDR3 DNA reads TGTGCCAGCAGCGTGTTCACTAACACCGGGGAGCTGTTTTTT. It is translated as CASSVFTNTGELFF.

In its sample, this clone was seen a few times. The same CDR3 also results from other DNA sequences found in this sample. The chain recombines TRBV30 with TRBJ2-5, with D unclear. CDR3 length: 11 amino acids. The germline V gene has CDR1 GTSNPN and CDR2 SVGIG (reference sequence). The ends were cut back, 0 bases at V and 5 bases at J, with 4 bases in the middle. For the CDR3, the DNA is TGTGCCTGGAGTGTAAGGGAGACCCAGTACTTC. This encodes CAWSVRETQYF.

This clone turned up a few times. The chain couples TRBV7-2 to TRBJ2-3; D call uncertain. CDR3 length: 15 residues. With 1 base removed from V and 3 bases from J, the gap between germline ends came to 11 bases. From germline, CDR1 is SGHTA and CDR2 FQGNSA. In DNA form, the CDR3 reads TGTGCCAGCAGCTTAGACGAGGTCAGGACAGATACGCAGTATTTT. This translates into CASSLDEVRTDTQYF.

This clone was observed many times. CDR3 bases: TGTGCCAGCAGCTTAGTGAGGACAGGGATCGATGAGCAGTTCTTC. This encodes CASSLVRTGIDEQFF. The chain couples TRBV7-9 to TRBJ2-1, with TRBD1 matching 8 bases. Germline V lookup: CDR1 SEHNR, CDR2 FQNEAQ (reference sequence). CDR3 size: 15 residues. The J segment lost 8 bases and the V segment lost 1 base, leaving 7 bases of the junction unmatched.

In its sample, this clone was seen a few times. CDR3 loop: CAIGDNYGYTF. Here the CDR3 DNA reads TGTGCCATCGGCGACAATTATGGCTACACCTTC. The genes are TRBV10-3 and TRBJ1-2; no reliable D call. Germline lookup yields CDR1 ENHRY and CDR2 SYGVKD. Trimming removed 8 bases from V and 5 bases from J, with 9 bases in between. This CDR3 is 11 amino acids long.

The chain has TRBV7-2 and TRBJ1-6, with a possible D match to TRBD1 (5 bases). Between the trimmed V and J ends, which lost 7 bases and 9 bases, there was a span of 13 bases. Germline-derived CDR1 and CDR2 are SGHTA and FQGNSA. CDR3 length equals 13 residues. The CDR3 here is CASNQEGISPLHF. In nucleotides, the CDR3 is TGTGCCAGCAACCAGGAGGGGATTTCACCCCTCCACTTT.

This clone was observed a few times. CDR3 residues: CASSVAPLLAGYNEQFF. For the CDR3, the DNA is TGTGCCAGCAGCGTAGCACCCCTCCTAGCGGGATACAATGAGCAGTTCTTC. The rearrangement uses TRBV9 and TRBJ2-1; 9 positions agree with TRBD2. CDR1 and CDR2 from the germline V gene are SGDLS and YYNGEE. With V trimmed by 0 bases and J by 4 bases, 8 bases remained unmatched. The CDR3 consists of 17 residues.

The chain carries TRBV10-3 and TRBJ1-1, with D uncertain. The CDR3 runs to 14 residues. The germline CDR1 and CDR2 sequences are ENHRY and SYGVKD. V was pared by 2 bases and J by 1 base, with 8 bases between. The DNA for the CDR3 is TGTGCCATCAGTGAGCTGGGATCGAACACTGAAGCTTTCTTT. It specifies CAISELGSNTEAFF.

The chain is built from TRBV18 and TRBJ2-5; TRBD2 aligns across 7 bases. With 0 bases clipped from V and 4 bases from J, the junction kept 11 bases outside the gene matches. The CDR3 sequence is 17 residues long. CDR1 and CDR2 (germline): KGHSH, LQKENI. The CDR3 nucleotides are TGTGCCAGCTCACCACCGACTAGCTGGAAGGAGGTAGAGACCCAGTACTTC. It encodes CASSPPTSWKEVETQYF.